The rows below give T cell receptor beta chains drawn from one sample of a study of cytomegalovirus exposure and HLA in healthy donors. TCRdb's copy holds only in-frame clones and misses some; the assay was immunoSEQ multiplex PCR. Of tens of thousands of clones in the sample, 90% to 95% were seen once. Source material: PBMCs. These TCRs come from a man aged 18 to 30 in good health and CMV-seropositive. Each CDR3 is given with its conserved first and last residue. The order of the fields is V gene, J gene, D gene, clone size, CDR3 length, CDR3 DNA, CDR3 protein. A D gene is named only where the DNA matches it firmly. Size is omitted from some rows. Given values are once, few, many or a class for expanded clones.

>TRBV25-1|TRBJ2-1|-|-|17
TGTGCCAGCAGTGAAAAATGGACACCTGCTTCCTACAATGAGCAGTTCTTC
CASSEKWTPASYNEQFF
>TRBV7-8|TRBJ1-5|TRBD1|-|15
TGTGCCAGCAGCTTAACGGTGACAGGGGGTCAGCCCCAGCATTTT
CASSLTVTGGQPQHF
>TRBV5-5|TRBJ1-1|-|once|14
TGTGCCAGCAGCTCAGAAAGGGGGGGCACTGAAGCTTTCTTT
CASSSERGGTEAFF
>TRBV30|TRBJ1-1|-|-|11
TGTGCCTGGAGTGGATGGCATGAAGCTTTCTTT
CAWSGWHEAFF
>TRBV28|TRBJ2-7|-|-|14
TGTGCCAGCAGTTTAGGGAGGTTCTCCTACGAGCAGTACTTC
CASSLGRFSYEQYF
>TRBV6-7|TRBJ2-7|-|-|10
TGTGCCAGCCCTAAAGACGAGCAGTACTTC
CASPKDEQYF
>TRBV13|TRBJ2-7|-|-|13
TGTGCCAGCAGCTCCGCAGGTATCCACGAGCAGTACTTC
CASSSAGIHEQYF
>TRBV28|TRBJ1-2|TRBD1|-|12
TGTGCCAGCGTAACGGACAGGGATGGCTACACCTTC
CASVTDRDGYTF
>TRBV6-5|TRBJ1-2|-|-|13
TGTGCCAGCAGTACCTTACTTAACTATGGCTACACCTTC
CASSTLLNYGYTF
>TRBV7-8|TRBJ1-2|TRBD1|-|13
TGTGCCAGCAGCCCGTCGACAGGGTATGGCTACACCTTC
CASSPSTGYGYTF
>TRBV28|TRBJ2-1|TRBD2|-|16
TGTGCCAGCAGCCCCCGGGGGACTAGCTCCTACAATGAGCAGTTCTTC
CASSPRGTSSYNEQFF
>TRBV25-1|TRBJ2-7|TRBD2|-|15
TGTGCCAGCAGTGTAAATAGCGGGAGCCGCGACGAGCAGTACTTC
CASSVNSGSRDEQYF
>TRBV27|TRBJ2-1|TRBD2|-|15
TGTGCCAGCATGGTTGGGACTAGTATTCCCCATGAGCAGTTCTTC
CASMVGTSIPHEQFF
>TRBV30|TRBJ2-2|-|-|14
TGTGCCTGGAGTACCCGAGCTGAGAGCGGGGAGCTGTTTTTT
CAWSTRAESGELFF
>TRBV6-6|TRBJ2-7|-|-|16
TGTGCCAGCAGTCCCCCACCAATGCGCGCCTCCTACGAGCAGTACTTC
CASSPPPMRASYEQYF
>TRBV29-1|TRBJ1-2|TRBD1|-|12
TGCAGCGTTGACAGGGGGGACTATGGCTACACCTTC
CSVDRGDYGYTF
>TRBV6-5|TRBJ2-7|TRBD1|-|13
TGTGCCAGCAACCTGGACAGGGGATCCGAGCAGTACTTC
CASNLDRGSEQYF
>TRBV6-5|TRBJ1-5|TRBD1|once|14
TGTGCCAGCAGACATGGACAGGGCAATCAGCCCCAGCATTTT
CASRHGQGNQPQHF
>TRBV10-3|TRBJ2-5|-|-|13
TGTGCCACTGACGGGACTGGGGTGGGGGAGCAGTACTTC
CATDGTGVGEQYF
>TRBV14|TRBJ1-4|-|-|14
TGTGCCAGCAGTCGAGCGGGTGTGGATGAAAAACTGTTTTTT
CASSRAGVDEKLFF
>TRBV29-1|TRBJ2-2|-|-|13
TGCAGCTCCTCAGCGGGTATGGGCGGGGAGCTGTTTTTT
CSSSAGMGGELFF
>TRBV29-1|TRBJ2-2|TRBD1|once|16
TGCAGCGTTGAAGATAAGGGACAGAGTGGCCCCGGGGAGCTGTTTTTT
CSVEDKGQSGPGELFF
>TRBV10-3|TRBJ2-3|TRBD2|once|18
TGTGCCACGATGACTAGCGGGAGAGCTGTTCCCGGGATTACTACGCAGTATTTT
CATMTSGRAVPGITTQYF
>TRBV4-1|TRBJ1-1|-|-|14
TGCGCCAGCAGCCATGGAGCGGGGATAACTGAAGCTTTCTTT
CASSHGAGITEAFF
>TRBV9|TRBJ2-1|-|-|15
TGTGCCAGCAGCGTCGGGACATACTCCTACAATGAGCAGTTCTTC
CASSVGTYSYNEQFF
>TRBV7-3|TRBJ1-3|-|once|13
TGTGCCAGCAGCCCATCTGGCGGGAACACCATATATTTT
CASSPSGGNTIYF
>TRBV19|TRBJ2-1|-|-|16
TGTGCCAGTAGCGGGATACCGGGACTGCAAAGTAAAATGAACATCTTC
CASSGIPGLQSKMNIF